Listed below are T cell receptor beta chains from one sample, sequenced in a study of regulatory T cells in long-lasting Graves disease. TCRdb passed the multiplex PCR reads through MiXCR, listing each CDR3 protein once. The data contain hundreds of thousands of distinct CDR3 sequences, about a fifth of them singletons. The sequences come from peripheral blood mononuclear cells (PBMCs), collected when the disease was refractory, from a patient treated with antithyroid drugs. Every receptor here comes from a female donor with Graves disease. The CDR3 runs from the conserved cysteine through the conserved F or W. A D gene is named only where the DNA matches it firmly. Size tells how often a clone was seen (once, few, many) or the class of an expanded clone, and some rows leave it out.

CASSSQVNQPQHF	TGTGCCAGCAGCTCCCAGGTTAATCAGCCCCAGCATTTT	few	-	TRBJ1-5	TRBV7-9
CASSQGVVINEQFF	TGCGCCAGCAGCCAAGGGGTAGTAATCAATGAGCAGTTCTTC	-	-	TRBJ2-1	TRBV4-1
CASSTGGDSPLHF	TGTGCCAGCAGTACAGGGGGCGATTCACCCCTCCACTTT	few	TRBD1	TRBJ1-6	TRBV12-3/TRBV12-4
CASSEFSGPYEQYF	TGTGCCAGCAGTGAATTCTCAGGCCCCTACGAGCAGTACTTC	many	-	TRBJ2-7	TRBV2
CASSDRNYGYTF	TGTGCCAGCAGTGACAGAAACTATGGCTACACCTTC	few	-	TRBJ1-2	TRBV6-1
CASRGGRYQYEQYF	TGTGCCAGCAGAGGTGGACGGTACCAGTACGAGCAGTACTTC	few	-	TRBJ2-7	TRBV12-3/TRBV12-4
CASSSRQQSYEQYF	TGTGCCAGCAGCTCACGCCAGCAGTCCTACGAGCAGTACTTC	many	-	TRBJ2-7	TRBV7-2
CASSLVVGMDTEAFF	TGTGCCAGCAGCTTAGTAGTTGGTATGGACACTGAAGCTTTCTTT	many	-	TRBJ1-1	TRBV7-9
CASSRDRADTGELFF	TGCGCCAGCAGCAGGGACAGGGCAGACACCGGGGAGCTGTTTTTT	-	TRBD1	TRBJ2-2	TRBV5-1
CATIQGPYEQYF	TGTGCCACCATACAGGGTCCGTACGAGCAGTACTTC	few	-	TRBJ2-7	TRBV7-2
CASRSRQESSYEQYF	TGTGCCAGCAGATCAAGACAGGAAAGCTCCTACGAGCAGTACTTC	many	-	TRBJ2-7	TRBV6-1
CSARESAAKNIQYF	TGCAGTGCTAGGGAGAGCGCTGCCAAAAACATTCAGTACTTC	-	-	TRBJ2-4	TRBV20-1
CASSYMGLAGTYF	TGTGCCAGCAGTTACATGGGACTAGCGGGGACTTACTTC	many	TRBD2	TRBJ2-5	TRBV6-5
CASSPLRGPATNEKLFF	TGCGCCAGCAGCCCACTCAGGGGACCTGCAACTAATGAAAAACTGTTTTTT	-	-	TRBJ1-4	TRBV5-1
CASSPSGRMGSEQYF	TGTGCCAGCAGCCCGAGCGGGAGAATGGGTTCCGAGCAGTACTTC	-	TRBD2	TRBJ2-7	TRBV3-1
CASSYSGEQATYGYTF	TGTGCCAGCAGTTACTCTGGGGAGCAGGCGACTTATGGCTACACCTTC	-	-	TRBJ1-2	TRBV6-9
CASSEALRGDEKLFF	TGTGCCAGCAGTGAAGCGCTTCGAGGGGATGAAAAACTGTTTTTT	many	-	TRBJ1-4	TRBV6-1
CASSPIGAGGSWVDYEQYF	TGTGCCAGCAGCCCAATCGGAGCGGGAGGATCTTGGGTCGATTACGAGCAGTACTTC	-	TRBD2	TRBJ2-7	TRBV28
CASSPWAGGDGNQPQHF	TGCGCCAGCAGCCCGTGGGCAGGCGGAGACGGGAATCAGCCCCAGCATTTT	once	-	TRBJ1-5	TRBV4-1
CASSLPGLEQYF	TGTGCCAGCAGTTTGCCAGGGCTGGAGCAGTACTTC	many	-	TRBJ2-7	TRBV28
CASSSGLAGDYEQYF	TGTGCTAGCAGCTCGGGACTAGCGGGAGACTACGAGCAGTACTTC	-	TRBD2	TRBJ2-7	TRBV7-7
CATSRGQGVSYEQYF	TGTGCCACCAGCAGAGGACAGGGAGTATCCTACGAGCAGTACTTC	-	TRBD1	TRBJ2-7	TRBV15
CASSLYFSNTEAFF	TGTGCCAGCAGTCTGTACTTTTCAAACACTGAAGCTTTCTTT	few	-	TRBJ1-1	TRBV6-1
CASSFGTRPGEQYF	TGTGCCAGCAGTTTCGGGACTCGACCGGGCGAGCAGTACTTC	many	-	TRBJ2-7	TRBV28
CASSLQTYYGYTF	TGTGCCAGCAGCTTGCAGACCTACTATGGCTACACCTTC	-	-	TRBJ1-2	TRBV5-8
CASSTETGYYEQYF	TGTGCCAGTAGTACGGAGACAGGTTACTACGAGCAGTACTTC	-	-	TRBJ2-7	TRBV19
CASSPNFQMNTEAFF	TGTGCCAGCAGTCCCAATTTCCAGATGAACACTGAAGCTTTCTTT	many	-	TRBJ1-1	TRBV28
CASSPGQPPFRYEQYF	TGTGCCAGCAGTCCGGGCCAACCGCCCTTCCGGTACGAGCAGTACTTC	many	-	TRBJ2-7	TRBV28
CSARSGGFSYEQYF	TGCAGTGCTAGGAGCGGGGGTTTCAGCTACGAGCAGTACTTC	many	TRBD2	TRBJ2-7	TRBV20-1
CASSPLAVLSTDTQYF	TGTGCCAGCTCGCCACTAGCAGTCCTTAGCACAGATACGCAGTATTTT	-	-	TRBJ2-3	TRBV18
CASSRTSGRPSGNEQYF	TGTGCCAGCAGCCGGACTAGCGGGAGGCCTAGCGGGAACGAGCAGTACTTC	few	TRBD2	TRBJ2-7	TRBV27
CASNLLGDTQYF	TGTGCCAGCAACCTCCTAGGGGATACGCAGTATTTT	-	-	TRBJ2-3	TRBV12-3/TRBV12-4
CASSRQGPGNEQFF	TGTGCCAGCAGCCGACAGGGACCAGGCAATGAGCAGTTCTTC	once	TRBD1	TRBJ2-1	TRBV7-2
CASISGGPEGTEAFF	TGTGCCAGCATTTCGGGGGGACCTGAGGGCACTGAAGCTTTCTTT	-	-	TRBJ1-1	TRBV28
CASSGDRGRYNEQFF	TGTGCCAGCAGTGGGGACAGGGGGAGATACAATGAGCAGTTCTTC	-	TRBD1	TRBJ2-1	TRBV2
CASSQDLASQETQYF	TGCGCCAGCAGCCAAGATCTAGCTTCCCAAGAGACCCAGTACTTC	many	-	TRBJ2-5	TRBV4-3
CASSFVGPQRGYGYTF	TGTGCCAGCAGTTTCGTCGGGCCCCAGCGAGGGTATGGCTACACCTTC	-	-	TRBJ1-2	TRBV4-2
CASSLSSQGHEQYF	TGTGCCAGCAGTTTATCCTCACAGGGCCACGAGCAGTACTTC	many	-	TRBJ2-7	TRBV12-3/TRBV12-4
CASSYLDRANTEAFF	TGTGCCAGCAGCTATTTGGACAGGGCGAACACTGAAGCTTTCTTT	few	TRBD1	TRBJ1-1	TRBV5-6
CASSAGDRAPGYTF	TGTGCCAGCAGTGCTGGAGACAGGGCCCCCGGCTACACCTTC	-	TRBD1	TRBJ1-2	TRBV6-1
CSARDTRQNNYGYTF	TGCAGTGCTAGAGATACACGGCAGAATAACTATGGCTACACCTTC	-	-	TRBJ1-2	TRBV20-1
CASSSMKAASRDTEAFF	TGTGCCAGTAGTAGTATGAAAGCCGCCAGTAGGGACACTGAAGCTTTCTTT	-	-	TRBJ1-1	TRBV19
CASSEGGPYGYTF	TGTGCCAGCAGTGAGGGAGGGCCCTATGGCTACACCTTC	many	-	TRBJ1-2	TRBV28
CASEDRGYGYTF	TGTGCCAGCGAAGACAGGGGCTATGGCTACACCTTC	many	TRBD1	TRBJ1-2	TRBV28
CASSIGGSQPQHF	TGTGCCAGTAGTATAGGGGGTAGCCAGCCCCAGCATTTT	many	-	TRBJ1-5	TRBV19
CASSPPPRDRVYDTQYF	TGTGCCAGCAGCCCCCCACCCCGGGACAGGGTTTACGATACGCAGTATTTT	-	TRBD1	TRBJ2-3	TRBV7-2